Each of the 24 T cell receptor beta chains below was sequenced from the same sample in a study of T cells in Graves' hyperthyroidism and ophthalmopathy. RNA transcripts yielded amplified TCR beta CDR3 regions. The study used the HTBI primer set for a first-round RT-PCR of the TCR CDR3. MiXCR, applied by TCRdb to the multiplex PCR reads, yields one record per CDR3 protein. The sample shows around 340,000 distinct CDR3 sequences, 15% to 20% of them seen only once. Input material: blood. These receptors were taken from a woman in her twenties or thirties with Graves' hyperthyroidism that later progressed to Graves' ophthalmopathy.

There are many counts of this clonotype. This chain links TRBV29-1 with TRBJ2-5; D uncertain. Germline V gene data show CDR1 as SQVTM and CDR2 as ANQGSEA. The CDR3 has 13 residues. The V end was cut by 3 bases, the J end by 2 bases, with 10 bases between. The CDR3: CSVEYVVQETQYF. The CDR3, as DNA: TGCAGCGTTGAGTACGTGGTTCAAGAGACCCAGTACTTC.

Ten or more counts support this clonotype. V gene TRBV28 combines with J gene TRBJ2-5; D ambiguous. CDR1 and CDR2 (germline): MDHEN, SYDVKM. The CDR3 extends over 13 amino acids. V lost 5 bases, J lost 2 bases, and 9 bases lay in between. CDR3 DNA sequence: TGTGCCAGCAGTCCGACTGCACAAGAGACCCAGTACTTC. Protein sequence: CASSPTAQETQYF.

V is TRBV19 and J is TRBJ2-3, with D possibly being TRBD1 or TRBD2 (6 bases each). The CDR3 is 13 residues long. Trimming stripped 5 bases from V and 5 bases from J, with 11 bases between. From germline, CDR1 is LNHDA and CDR2 SQIVND (reference sequence). CDR3 sequence: CASSGGGKDTQYF. The CDR3 DNA reads TGTGCCAGTAGTGGGGGCGGGAAAGATACGCAGTATTTT.

Only a few counts were recorded for this clonotype. This chain links TRBV20-1 with TRBJ2-7; 8 bases line up with TRBD2. The CDR3 length is 15 residues. Germline V CDR1 and CDR2: DFQATT, SNEGSKA (reference sequence). Unmatched junction bases numbered 9, after V lost 0 bases and J lost 5 bases. CDR3 coding DNA: TGCAGTGCTAGAGATCCCAGCGGGGGAACGGACGAGCAGTACTTC. It encodes CSARDPSGGTDEQYF.

The sample holds a few counts of this clonotype. This sequence joins TRBV6-1 and TRBJ2-7; 7 bases are a match to TRBD1. CDR3 length equals 16 residues. Germline values: CDR1 MNHNS, CDR2 SASEGT. Losses at the gene ends were 2 bases for V and 0 bases for J; bases not matched to a gene: 7. The CDR3: CASSEMLGQNSYEQYF. In nucleotides, the CDR3 is TGTGCCAGCAGTGAAATGTTGGGACAGAACTCCTACGAGCAGTACTTC.

This clonotype was recorded many times. The chain employs TRBV11-2 and TRBJ2-1, with 10 bases that match TRBD2. Germline lookup yields CDR1 SGHAT and CDR2 FQNNGV. CDR3 length equals 17 residues. V lost 1 base to trimming and J lost 3 bases; unmatched junction nucleotides: 6. Here the CDR3 DNA reads TGTGCCAGCAGCTTAGGGTTAGCGGGAGGTCTCTACAATGAGCAGTTCTTC. It specifies CASSLGLAGGLYNEQFF.

Only a few counts were recorded for this clonotype. The chain links TRBV4-1 to TRBJ1-5; D remains ambiguous. Germline V CDR1 and CDR2: MGHRA, YSYEKL. V dropped 0 bases and J dropped 2 bases, with 29 bases sitting between them. The CDR3 has 22 residues. In DNA form, the CDR3 reads TGCGCCAGCAGCCAAGACCTCGGGGATCGATTAACTCAGCTCCTCGGCAATCAGCCCCAGCATTTT. It is translated as CASSQDLGDRLTQLLGNQPQHF.

This clonotype was seen only a few times. The chain recombines TRBV7-9 with TRBJ2-1; 13 nucleotides agree with TRBD2. The CDR3 consists of 16 residues. Germline values: CDR1 SEHNR, CDR2 FQNEAQ (reference sequence). With 5 bases clipped from V and 8 bases from J, the junction kept 9 bases outside the gene matches. In nucleotides, the CDR3 is TGTGCCAGCAGCGCAAGACTAGCGGGAGGTCCCCATGAGCAGTTCTTC. Protein: CASSARLAGGPHEQFF. The entire variable domain, with the rest obtained from reference TRBV7-9 and TRBJ2-1, is as follows: DTGVSQNPRHKITKRGQNVTFRCDPISEHNRLYWYRQTLGQGPEFLTYFQNEAQLEKSRLLSDRFSAERPKGSFSTLEIQRTEQGDSAMYLCASSARLAGGPHEQFFGPGTRLTVL.

This clonotype was seen at least ten times. The chain recombines TRBV20-1 with TRBJ1-1; D is uncertain. This CDR3 contains 14 residues. The V gene lost 1 base and the J gene lost 2 bases, with 11 bases spanning the gap. CDR1 and CDR2 (germline): DFQATT, SNEGSKA (reference sequence). The CDR3 here is CSARAEYSNTEAFF. Written as DNA, the CDR3 is TGCAGTGCTAGAGCGGAATACTCTAACACTGAAGCTTTCTTT.

This clonotype has a count of ten or more. This sequence joins TRBV20-1 and TRBJ2-3; 9 bases are shared with TRBD2. CDR1 is DFQATT, CDR2 SNEGSKA, per germline (reference sequence). V lost 5 bases and J lost 5; bases outside the gene matches: 17. The CDR3 totals 17 residues. CDR3 sequence reads: CSAFSVRLAEAEDTQYF. The CDR3 DNA is TGCAGTGCTTTCAGCGTAAGACTAGCGGAAGCGGAAGATACGCAGTATTTT.

This clonotype was recorded a few times. The V call is TRBV5-1, the J call TRBJ1-1; 8 nucleotides line up with TRBD1. The CDR3 is 15 amino acids. Trimming removed 5 bases from V and 5 bases from J; junction bases left unmatched: 11. Germline-derived CDR1 and CDR2 are SGHRS and YFSETQ. The CDR3 nucleotides read TGCGCCAGCAGTTTGCGGGCAGGGGGCGGGACTGAAGCTTTCTTT. Translated: CASSLRAGGGTEAFF.

The table lists this clonotype with a few counts. The gene calls are TRBV5-6 and TRBJ1-6, with 12 bases aligning to TRBD1. V shed 3 bases, J shed 13 bases, and the junction held 5 bases outside the gene matches. Per the germline V gene, CDR1 is SGHDT and CDR2 is YYEEEE. This CDR3 has 14 residues. The CDR3 sequence is CASSWDRGLTPLHF. The DNA for the CDR3 is TGTGCCAGCAGCTGGGACAGGGGGCTGACGCCCCTCCACTTT. The full variable domain, rest sourced from reference TRBV5-6 and TRBJ1-6, is DAGVTQSPTHLIKTRGQQVTLRCSPKSGHDTVSWYQQALGQGPQFIFQYYEEEERQRGNFPDRFSGHQFPNYSSELNVNALLLGDSALYLCASSWDRGLTPLHFGNGTRLTVT.

As concerns this clonotype: A much more abundant neighbour one base away suggests this may be a read error. J is TRBJ1-1 and V is TRBV12-3 or TRBV12-4, with D perhaps TRBD1 (6 bases). Deletions cut 7 bases from V and 3 bases from J, with 12 bases between. This CDR3 is 13 amino acids long. Written as DNA, the CDR3 is TGTGCCAGCATAGAGACAGGCGACACTGAAGCTTTCTTT. Amino acid sequence: CASIETGDTEAFF.

This clonotype was recorded many times. The gene calls are TRBV6-2 or TRBV6-3 and TRBJ2-3; D possibly matches TRBD1 or TRBD2 (5 bases each). CDR1 MNHEY and CDR2 SVGEGT come from the germline V gene. The CDR3 length is 18 residues. V dropped 0 bases and J dropped 1 base, with 17 bases sitting between them. CDR3 sequence: CASSYSRDGTGGTDTQYF. The CDR3 region has the DNA TGTGCCAGCAGTTACTCTCGTGATGGGACGGGTGGCACAGATACGCAGTATTTT.

The chain couples TRBV5-1 to TRBJ2-7; perhaps D is TRBD1 or TRBD2 (5 bases each). V lost 5 bases to trimming and J lost 3 bases, with 12 bases between them. Germline CDR1 reads SGHRS; CDR2 reads YFSETQ. The CDR3 loop spans 13 amino acids. The CDR3 DNA is TGCGCCAGCAGGCCACCGGGACGCTACGAGCAGTACTTC. Protein sequence: CASRPPGRYEQYF.

This clonotype occurred many times. The chain carries TRBV7-2 and TRBJ2-7, with TRBD2 matching over 8 bases. CDR3 size: 15 residues. J lost 2 bases, V lost 5 bases, and 8 bases had no gene match. Germline CDR1 is SGHTA and CDR2 is FQGNSA. The CDR3 loop reads CASSSLTSGPYEQYF. CDR3 DNA sequence: TGTGCCAGCAGCAGCCTTACTAGCGGACCCTACGAGCAGTACTTC.

This clonotype was picked up many times. The chain links TRBV18 to TRBJ2-7, with 10 positions matching TRBD2. V dropped 5 bases and J dropped 4; count of bases not matched to a gene: 8. CDR3 length: 15 residues. The germline gives CDR1 KGHSH, CDR2 LQKENI. This chain's CDR3 is CASSVASGGSYEQYF. The DNA of the CDR3 is TGTGCCAGCTCAGTGGCTAGCGGGGGTTCTTACGAGCAGTACTTC.

This chain links TRBV19 with TRBJ1-1; no firm D call. Trimming cost V 5 bases and J 5 bases, with 15 bases left between them. CDR1 is LNHDA, CDR2 SQIVND, per germline (reference sequence). The CDR3 has 14 amino acids. CDR3 coding DNA: TGTGCCAGTAGTTATATAACCGGAGGTACTGAAGCTTTCTTT. Encoded protein: CASSYITGGTEAFF.

This clonotype was detected a few times. The CDR3, as DNA: TGCAGTGCTCAAAAAACAGGGGCGGCATTCTACGAGCAGTACTTC. Translating gives CSAQKTGAAFYEQYF. This sequence joins TRBV20-1 and TRBJ2-7; 7 bases match TRBD1. CDR1 is DFQATT, CDR2 SNEGSKA, per germline (reference sequence). The trim removed 5 bases at V and 3 bases at J, leaving 13 bases unmatched. CDR3 length equals 15 residues.

There are a few counts of this clonotype. This sequence may be a read error, since a much larger clone differs from it by one base. This chain uses TRBV11-2 with TRBJ2-5, with D uncertain. Germline V gives CDR1 SGHAT, CDR2 FQNNGV. The CDR3 is 13 amino acids. The CDR3 bases are TGTGCCAGCAGCCCCCGGTACCAAGAGGCCCAGTACTTC. Translating gives CASSPRYQEAQYF. Full variable domain (outside the CDR3, taken from reference TRBV11-2 and TRBJ2-5): EAGVAQSPRYKIIEKRQSVAFWCNPISGHATLYWYQQILGQGPKLLIQFQNNGVVDDSQLPKDRFSAERLKGVDSTLKIQPAKLEDSAVYLCASSPRYQEAQYFGPGTRLLVL.

This clonotype was detected many times. The rearrangement joins TRBV30 to TRBJ2-3, with TRBD2 identical over 8 bases. J was trimmed by 2 bases and V by 3 bases; bases with no gene match: 10. The CDR3 has 16 residues. Germline assignment: CDR1 GTSNPN and CDR2 SVGIG (reference sequence). The CDR3 sequence is CAWSIGTSRDTDTQYF. DNA for the CDR3: TGTGCCTGGAGCATAGGGACTAGTCGTGACACAGATACGCAGTATTTT.

This clonotype came up many times. V and J are TRBV19 and TRBJ2-7; D might be TRBD1 or TRBD2, each matching 5 bases. This CDR3 region has 16 residues. Germline CDR1 reads LNHDA; CDR2 reads SQIVND (reference sequence). The V end lost 3 bases, the J end lost 3 bases, and 18 bases lay between the germline ends. The CDR3 DNA reads TGTGCCAGTAGTATCTCCGTCGAGGGGCATGACTACGAGCAGTACTTC. Amino acids: CASSISVEGHDYEQYF.

This clonotype has a handful of counts. The V gene is TRBV9, the J gene TRBJ2-1; 7 bases are shared with TRBD2. J lost 6 bases, V lost 1 base, and 7 bases had no gene match. CDR3 length: 15 amino acids. CDR1 and CDR2 from the germline V gene are SGDLS and YYNGEE. The CDR3 DNA is TGTGCCAGCAGCGTACTTGGGGGGGTGGGCAATGAGCAGTTCTTC. Its protein product is CASSVLGGVGNEQFF.

This clonotype is judged large. J is TRBJ2-7 and V is TRBV28, with D hard to call. Trimming stripped 0 bases from V and 0 bases from J, with 9 bases between. The CDR3 loop spans 15 amino acids. Looked up from germline, CDR1 is MDHEN and CDR2 is SYDVKM. CDR3 protein: CASSLWDGSSYEQYF. The CDR3 DNA sequence: TGTGCCAGCAGTTTATGGGACGGTAGCTCCTACGAGCAGTACTTC.